Listed below are T cell receptor beta chains from one sample, sequenced in a study of glioma-infiltrating T cells after dendritic cell vaccination. Assay: immunoSEQ multiplex PCR; the TCRdb copy retains only in-frame clones and omits some. The sample yields roughly 90,000 clones, under 90% seen once. The sequencing here drew on blood, taken before dendritic cell vaccination. These TCRs come from a human donor with glioblastoma. Each CDR3 is given with its conserved first and last residue. A D gene is named only where the DNA matches it firmly. Part of the rows lack a size; the others show once, few, many or a class for expanded clones.

d_gene | j_gene | len | abundance | v_gene | CDR3aa | CDR3nt
TRBD2 | TRBJ2-3 | 14 | NA | TRBV7-9 | CASSQVGGADTQYF | TGCGCCAGCAGCCAGGTGGGAGGGGCAGATACGCAGTATTTT
TRBD1 | TRBJ1-4 | 15 | once | TRBV4-3 | CASSPGTGLNEKLFF | TGCGCCAGCAGCCCAGGGACAGGGCTTAATGAAAAACTGTTTTTT
NA | TRBJ2-7 | 13 | NA | TRBV28 | CASRYAPGYEQYF | TGTGCCAGCAGATACGCTCCGGGCTACGAGCAGTACTTC
TRBD1 | TRBJ2-2 | 15 | NA | TRBV7-6 | CASSRDRGGTGELFF | TGTGCCAGCAGCCGGGACAGGGGAGGCACCGGGGAGCTGTTTTTT
NA | TRBJ2-2 | 17 | NA | TRBV18 | CASSPSGRGSNTGELFF | TGTGCCAGCTCACCGTCGGGACGGGGGAGCAACACCGGGGAGCTGTTTTTT
NA | TRBJ2-7 | 15 | NA | TRBV29-1 | CSVEGRRGGSYEQYF | TGCAGCGTTGAAGGAAGGAGGGGGGGCTCCTACGAGCAGTACTTC
NA | TRBJ2-4 | 15 | NA | TRBV19 | CASSISNTLKNIQYF | TGTGCCAGTAGTATAAGCAATACCCTAAAGAACATTCAGTACTTC
TRBD2 | TRBJ2-7 | 14 | NA | TRBV7-6 | CASSFSGGAREQYF | TGTGCCAGCAGCTTCTCCGGGGGGGCGAGGGAGCAGTACTTC
TRBD2 | TRBJ2-1 | 18 | NA | TRBV10-3 | CAISDPGTSGRAYNEQFF | TGTGCCATCAGTGACCCCGGGACTAGCGGGAGAGCCTACAATGAGCAGTTCTTC
NA | TRBJ1-1 | 14 | NA | TRBV5-4 | CASSLQDKDSKAFF | TGTGCCAGCAGCCTGCAAGACAAGGATAGTAAAGCTTTCTTT
TRBD1 | TRBJ2-7 | 13 | NA | TRBV5-1 | CASSLNRGREQYF | TGCGCCAGCAGCTTGAACAGGGGGCGGGAGCAGTACTTC
NA | TRBJ2-3 | 16 | NA | TRBV5-4 | CASSLGARVGTDTQYF | TGTGCCAGCAGCTTGGGAGCCAGGGTCGGCACAGATACGCAGTATTTT
TRBD1 | TRBJ2-7 | 11 | NA | TRBV7-9 | CASTGGYEQYF | TGTGCCAGCACAGGGGGCTACGAGCAGTACTTC
NA | TRBJ1-2 | 17 | NA | TRBV19 | CASSINTGTRSNYGYTF | TGTGCCAGTAGTATCAACACCGGGACAAGATCTAACTATGGCTACACCTTC
NA | TRBJ2-1 | 12 | NA | TRBV27 | CASSFGSNEQFF | TGTGCCAGCAGTTTTGGGAGCAATGAGCAGTTCTTC
TRBD1 | TRBJ1-4 | 14 | NA | TRBV9 | CASSRQGAHEKLFF | TGTGCCAGCAGCAGACAGGGGGCCCATGAAAAACTGTTTTTT
NA | TRBJ2-3 | 12 | NA | TRBV29-1 | CSYSGSTDTQYF | TGCAGCTATAGCGGTAGCACAGATACGCAGTATTTT
TRBD1 | TRBJ1-6 | 17 | NA | TRBV27 | CASSTNSLTGVHSPLHF | TGTGCCAGCAGTACGAACTCACTGACAGGGGTTCATTCACCCCTCCACTTT
NA | TRBJ2-3 | 14 | NA | TRBV9 | CASSVATQGDTQYF | TGTGCCAGCAGCGTAGCTACCCAGGGAGATACGCAGTATTTT
NA | TRBJ1-5 | 11 | NA | TRBV6-9 | CASSTGQPQHF | TGTGCCAGCTCGACTGGTCAGCCCCAGCATTTT
TRBD1 | TRBJ2-1 | 16 | once | TRBV5-6 | CASSFRQGVRYNEQFF | TGTGCCAGCAGCTTCCGACAGGGAGTTAGGTACAATGAGCAGTTCTTC
NA | TRBJ2-7 | 14 | NA | TRBV7-9 | CASSPTALRSEQYF | TGTGCCAGCAGCCCGACAGCTCTCCGCTCCGAGCAGTACTTC
TRBD2 | TRBJ2-7 | 15 | NA | TRBV6-1 | CASSAWGLAGDEQYF | TGTGCCAGCAGTGCCTGGGGTCTAGCGGGAGACGAGCAGTACTTC
NA | TRBJ1-1 | 14 | NA | TRBV7-9 | CASSPPYSYLRTFF | TGTGCCAGCAGCCCCCCTTACAGCTATCTCCGAACTTTCTTT
TRBD1 | TRBJ2-4 | 19 | NA | TRBV5-1 | CASSKQEGQEYLAKNIQYF | TGCGCCAGCAGCAAACAGGAAGGACAGGAGTACCTAGCCAAAAACATTCAGTACTTC
NA | TRBJ2-2 | 12 | NA | TRBV6-4 | CASSDETGELFF | TGTGCCAGCAGTGACGAGACCGGGGAGCTGTTTTTT
NA | TRBJ1-2 | 11 | NA | TRBV6-1 | CASTYSYGYTF | TGTGCCAGCACCTATTCCTATGGCTACACCTTC
TRBD2 | TRBJ2-7 | 17 | NA | TRBV4-2 | CASSQGFAGGLSVEQYF | TGTGCCAGCAGCCAAGGTTTCGCGGGGGGGTTATCGGTCGAGCAGTACTTC
NA | TRBJ2-5 | 17 | once | TRBV2 | CASSESIQGGGEETQYF | TGTGCCAGCAGTGAAAGTATCCAGGGAGGTGGTGAGGAGACCCAGTACTTC
TRBD2 | TRBJ2-5 | 16 | NA | TRBV5-8 | CASSPGRTSGRETQYF | TGTGCCAGCAGCCCGGGTAGGACTAGCGGGAGAGAGACCCAGTACTTC
TRBD1 | TRBJ1-5 | 15 | NA | TRBV28 | CASSLTGTLAQPQHF | TGTGCCAGCAGCCTGACAGGGACATTAGCTCAGCCCCAGCATTTT
NA | TRBJ2-7 | 13 | NA | TRBV7-3 | CASSLTTAGEQYF | TGTGCCAGCAGCTTAACGACAGCGGGCGAGCAGTACTTC
NA | TRBJ2-2 | 16 | NA | TRBV7-6 | CASSPGPAGNTGELFF | TGTGCCAGCAGCCCGGGCCCCGCGGGAAACACCGGGGAGCTGTTTTTT
TRBD2 | TRBJ2-1 | 15 | NA | TRBV28 | CASSPPHGGDNEQFF | TGTGCCAGCAGTCCACCTCACGGGGGGGACAATGAGCAGTTCTTC
TRBD1 | TRBJ2-7 | 16 | once | TRBV6-1 | CASSEAYRQGSYEQYF | TGTGCCAGCAGTGAAGCTTACAGACAGGGCTCCTACGAGCAGTACTTC
NA | TRBJ1-2 | 15 | NA | TRBV27 | CASSPGGGRSYGYTF | TGTGCCAGCAGCCCCGGGGGGGGGCGCTCCTATGGCTACACCTTC
NA | TRBJ1-1 | 14 | NA | TRBV5-1 | CASSPRAVNTEAFF | TGCGCCAGCAGCCCCCGAGCGGTGAACACTGAAGCTTTCTTT
NA | TRBJ2-6 | 17 | NA | TRBV7-3 | CASSLTGLVTGANVLTF | TGTGCCAGCAGCCTCACAGGGTTGGTTACTGGGGCCAACGTCCTGACTTTC
TRBD1 | TRBJ1-5 | 14 | few | TRBV10-3 | CASKGQGDNQPQHF | TGTGCCTCTAAGGGACAGGGGGACAATCAGCCCCAGCATTTT
TRBD2 | TRBJ2-5 | 18 | NA | TRBV2 | CASSFGLAGGQGWETQYF | TGTGCCAGCAGTTTCGGACTAGCGGGAGGACAGGGATGGGAGACCCAGTACTTC
NA | TRBJ2-1 | 13 | once | TRBV19 | CASRARANNEQFF | TGTGCCAGTAGGGCCAGGGCTAACAATGAGCAGTTCTTC
TRBD2 | TRBJ2-5 | 15 | NA | TRBV28 | CASSQGLAREETQYF | TGTGCCAGCAGTCAGGGACTAGCGCGAGAAGAGACCCAGTACTTC
NA | TRBJ1-2 | 13 | NA | TRBV9 | CASSVAEDYGYTF | TGTGCCAGCAGCGTAGCGGAGGATTATGGCTACACCTTC
NA | TRBJ2-7 | 13 | NA | TRBV21-1 | CASSREESYEQYF | TGTGCCAGCAGCAGGGAGGAAAGCTACGAGCAGTACTTC
NA | TRBJ2-2 | 13 | NA | TRBV29-1 | CSVALDYTGELFF | TGCAGCGTTGCACTAGATTACACCGGGGAGCTGTTTTTT
TRBD1 | TRBJ2-7 | 17 | NA | TRBV18 | CASSLTTGTGVIYEQYF | TGTGCCAGCTCACTTACGACCGGGACAGGGGTTATCTACGAGCAGTACTTC
TRBD1 | TRBJ1-4 | 13 | NA | TRBV7-8 | CASSRDRGEKLFF | TGTGCCAGCAGCCGGGACAGGGGTGAAAAACTGTTTTTT
NA | TRBJ2-3 | 16 | NA | TRBV4-3 | CASSQARGTSTDTQYF | TGCGCCAGCAGCCAAGCACGGGGGACTAGCACAGATACGCAGTATTTT
TRBD1 | TRBJ2-2 | 17 | NA | TRBV13 | CASSLGFRQGHTGELFF | TGTGCCAGCAGCTTAGGATTTCGACAGGGACACACCGGGGAGCTGTTTTTT
TRBD1 | TRBJ2-3 | 14 | NA | TRBV5-1 | CASSSQGDPDTQYF | TGCGCCAGCAGCTCCCAGGGGGATCCAGATACGCAGTATTTT